Listed below are T cell receptor beta chains from one sample, sequenced in a study of HIV-infected patients and healthy controls. In TCRdb, the 5' RACE reads were re-called with MiXCR into one record per CDR3 protein. The sample yields under 20,000 distinct CDR3 sequences, about 7.7% seen once. The sample comprised blood. These receptors originate from an adult in good health. The CDR3 runs from the conserved cysteine through the conserved F or W. D genes are given only for firm matches. A row's size may be missing; if present it is once, few, many or a size class.

D gene: .; V gene: TRBV30; clone size: .; J gene: TRBJ1-4; CDR3 DNA: TGTGCCTGGAGTGTCCTGAGGGAAAAACTGTTTTTT; CDR3 protein: CAWSVLREKLFF
D gene: .; V gene: TRBV9; clone size: many; J gene: TRBJ2-7; CDR3 DNA: TGTGCCAGCAGCAGAGAAGACGGACCCTACGAGCAGTACTTC; CDR3 protein: CASSREDGPYEQYF
D gene: .; V gene: TRBV4-3; clone size: many; J gene: TRBJ2-6; CDR3 DNA: TGCGCCAGCAGCCAAGCGAGCTGGGAGGCGGGGGCCAACGTCCTGACTTTC; CDR3 protein: CASSQASWEAGANVLTF
D gene: .; V gene: TRBV7-8; clone size: many; J gene: TRBJ1-1; CDR3 DNA: TGTGCCAGCAGCGACCGCAGGGGAGCTTTCTTT; CDR3 protein: CASSDRRGAFF
D gene: .; V gene: TRBV3-1; clone size: medium-sized; J gene: TRBJ1-2; CDR3 DNA: TGTGCCAGCAGCCGCTTGGGATCTTCCAACGAGTATGGCTACACCTTC; CDR3 protein: CASSRLGSSNEYGYTF
D gene: .; V gene: TRBV19; clone size: many; J gene: TRBJ2-7; CDR3 DNA: TGTGCCAGTAGGGTCCAGGACCCACCCTACGAGCAGTACTTC; CDR3 protein: CASRVQDPPYEQYF
D gene: .; V gene: TRBV5-1; clone size: many; J gene: TRBJ2-3; CDR3 DNA: TGCGCCAGCAGCTTGGGTCGTCCAGATACGCAGTATTTT; CDR3 protein: CASSLGRPDTQYF
D gene: TRBD1; V gene: TRBV4-2; clone size: many; J gene: TRBJ2-7; CDR3 DNA: TGTGCCAGCAGCTACAGGGGAGACGAGCAGTACTTC; CDR3 protein: CASSYRGDEQYF
D gene: .; V gene: TRBV7-2; clone size: many; J gene: TRBJ2-1; CDR3 DNA: TGTGCCAGCAGGAAGGCGGGACAGCCCAATGAGCAGTTCTTC; CDR3 protein: CASRKAGQPNEQFF
D gene: .; V gene: TRBV19; clone size: many; J gene: TRBJ2-7; CDR3 DNA: TGTGCCAGTAGTATCGGCAGGGTAACGACCTACGAGCAGTACTTC; CDR3 protein: CASSIGRVTTYEQYF
D gene: .; V gene: TRBV3-1; clone size: medium-sized; J gene: TRBJ1-1; CDR3 DNA: TGTGCCAGCAGCCAAGAGGGCAGACAGGACACTGAAGCTTTCTTT; CDR3 protein: CASSQEGRQDTEAFF
D gene: .; V gene: TRBV18; clone size: few; J gene: TRBJ2-5; CDR3 DNA: TGTGCCAGCTCACCGAGACAGTCGTTCGTCGAGACCCAGTACTTC; CDR3 protein: CASSPRQSFVETQYF
D gene: .; V gene: TRBV7-2; clone size: many; J gene: TRBJ1-2; CDR3 DNA: TGTGCCAGCAGTCCATGGGTTAGCTATGGCTACACCTTC; CDR3 protein: CASSPWVSYGYTF
D gene: .; V gene: TRBV5-5; clone size: few; J gene: TRBJ2-1; CDR3 DNA: TGTGCCAGCAGCTTGGTCAGGGGCAATGAGCAGTTCTTC; CDR3 protein: CASSLVRGNEQFF
D gene: .; V gene: TRBV6-6; clone size: many; J gene: TRBJ2-7; CDR3 DNA: TGTGCCAGCAGTTATGGCGGCAGCTACGAGCAGTACTTC; CDR3 protein: CASSYGGSYEQYF
D gene: .; V gene: TRBV4-3; clone size: .; J gene: TRBJ2-7; CDR3 DNA: TGCGCCAGCAGCCAAGACCAGACCTACGAGCAGTACTTC; CDR3 protein: CASSQDQTYEQYF
D gene: .; V gene: TRBV5-6; clone size: medium-sized; J gene: TRBJ2-1; CDR3 DNA: TGTGCCAGCAGCTTAGCTTCGGACCCAAATCGTCAGTTCTTC; CDR3 protein: CASSLASDPNRQFF
D gene: .; V gene: TRBV6-1; clone size: many; J gene: TRBJ1-3; CDR3 DNA: TGTGCCACCCAGCGAGGCGACGGATACACCATATATTTT; CDR3 protein: CATQRGDGYTIYF
D gene: TRBD2; V gene: TRBV7-3; clone size: many; J gene: TRBJ2-3; CDR3 DNA: TGTGCCAGCAGCAATGATGGCGGGGGGGCAGATACGCAGTATTTT; CDR3 protein: CASSNDGGGADTQYF
D gene: .; V gene: TRBV2; clone size: many; J gene: TRBJ2-1; CDR3 DNA: TGTGCCAGCGGGCATGAGCAGTTCTTC; CDR3 protein: CASGHEQFF
D gene: TRBD2; V gene: TRBV20-1; clone size: many; J gene: TRBJ2-7; CDR3 DNA: TGCAGTGCTAGAAACCAGCGGGAGGGGTTCTACGAGCAGTACTTC; CDR3 protein: CSARNQREGFYEQYF
D gene: .; V gene: TRBV27; clone size: many; J gene: TRBJ1-1; CDR3 DNA: TGTGCCAGCAGTCTCCGTGCCCTAAACACTGAAGCTTTCTTT; CDR3 protein: CASSLRALNTEAFF
D gene: .; V gene: TRBV6-2/TRBV6-3; clone size: many; J gene: TRBJ2-5; CDR3 DNA: TGTGCCAGCAGTCCGGGGTTTCGGCAAGAGACCCAGTACTTC; CDR3 protein: CASSPGFRQETQYF
D gene: TRBD2; V gene: TRBV4-3; clone size: many; J gene: TRBJ2-2; CDR3 DNA: TGCGCCAGCAGCCAAGACGGTAGCGGGAGGCACACCGGGGAGCTGTTTTTT; CDR3 protein: CASSQDGSGRHTGELFF
D gene: .; V gene: TRBV19; clone size: .; J gene: TRBJ2-3; CDR3 DNA: TGTGCCAGTAGTGCACGTCTTAGCACAGATACGCAGTATTTT; CDR3 protein: CASSARLSTDTQYF
D gene: .; V gene: TRBV28; clone size: many; J gene: TRBJ2-2; CDR3 DNA: TGTGCCAGCAGTTCTTGGGTTACAGGACCCGGGGAGCTGTTTTTT; CDR3 protein: CASSSWVTGPGELFF
D gene: TRBD2; V gene: TRBV7-3; clone size: .; J gene: TRBJ2-3; CDR3 DNA: TGTGCCAGCAGCTTAACTAGCGGGGGTTCAGATACGCAGTATTTT; CDR3 protein: CASSLTSGGSDTQYF
D gene: TRBD1; V gene: TRBV19; clone size: many; J gene: TRBJ2-7; CDR3 DNA: TGTGCCAGTAGCCCGGGACAGAGCTACGAGCAGTACTTC; CDR3 protein: CASSPGQSYEQYF
D gene: TRBD2; V gene: TRBV6-2/TRBV6-3; clone size: medium-sized; J gene: TRBJ2-5; CDR3 DNA: TGTGCCAGCAGTAGGGTTGAACTAGCGGAGCGGGAGACCCAGTACTTC; CDR3 protein: CASSRVELAERETQYF
D gene: .; V gene: TRBV19; clone size: many; J gene: TRBJ1-5; CDR3 DNA: TGTGCCAGTAGTTCTGGGGGCAATCAGCCCCAGCATTTT; CDR3 protein: CASSSGGNQPQHF
D gene: .; V gene: TRBV29-1; clone size: medium-sized; J gene: TRBJ2-3; CDR3 DNA: TGCAGCGTTGATTTAGGGAGGTCCCCAGATACGCAGTATTTT; CDR3 protein: CSVDLGRSPDTQYF
D gene: .; V gene: TRBV7-3; clone size: many; J gene: TRBJ1-6; CDR3 DNA: TGTGCCAGCAGTACCGGGATGTTGAATTCACCCCTCCACTTT; CDR3 protein: CASSTGMLNSPLHF
D gene: TRBD1; V gene: TRBV5-6; clone size: many; J gene: TRBJ2-6; CDR3 DNA: TGTGCCAGCAGCCTGCCGGGACAGGTATACGGGGCCAACGTCCTGACTTTC; CDR3 protein: CASSLPGQVYGANVLTF
D gene: .; V gene: TRBV7-9; clone size: many; J gene: TRBJ1-5; CDR3 DNA: TGTGCCAGCAGCAGGGAGCGCCAGCCCCAGCATTTT; CDR3 protein: CASSRERQPQHF
D gene: TRBD2; V gene: TRBV24-1; clone size: few; J gene: TRBJ2-3; CDR3 DNA: TGTGCCACCAGTGAGGGCTCAGGTAGCGGGAGGGGAGATACGCAGTATTTT; CDR3 protein: CATSEGSGSGRGDTQYF
D gene: .; V gene: TRBV7-2; clone size: many; J gene: TRBJ1-2; CDR3 DNA: TGTGCCAGCAGCAATCCTCCCCGGGGGGACTACACCTTC; CDR3 protein: CASSNPPRGDYTF
D gene: .; V gene: TRBV19; clone size: medium-sized; J gene: TRBJ2-1; CDR3 DNA: TGTGCCAGTAGTATCGGGCTAGCGCCCAGTAATGAGCAGTTCTTC; CDR3 protein: CASSIGLAPSNEQFF
D gene: .; V gene: TRBV4-3; clone size: medium-sized; J gene: TRBJ2-6; CDR3 DNA: TGCGCCAGCAGCCAAGACCGCCTTGTGGTCTCTGGGGCCAACGTCCTGACTTTC; CDR3 protein: CASSQDRLVVSGANVLTF
D gene: TRBD1; V gene: TRBV7-6; clone size: many; J gene: TRBJ2-5; CDR3 DNA: TGTGCCAGCAGCGTCGGGACAGCCCAAGAGACCCAGTACTTC; CDR3 protein: CASSVGTAQETQYF
D gene: TRBD1; V gene: TRBV7-2; clone size: .; J gene: TRBJ1-3; CDR3 DNA: TGTGCCAGCAGCACCGACCGACCGGGACAGGGGGGAAACACCATATATTTT; CDR3 protein: CASSTDRPGQGGNTIYF
D gene: .; V gene: TRBV19; clone size: many; J gene: TRBJ2-7; CDR3 DNA: TGTGCCAGCAAACGGGGACCGGGGTACGAGCAGTACTTC; CDR3 protein: CASKRGPGYEQYF
D gene: .; V gene: TRBV30; clone size: medium-sized; J gene: TRBJ2-7; CDR3 DNA: TGTGCCTGGAACGGAGGGACAGCCTCCTACGAGCAGTACTTC; CDR3 protein: CAWNGGTASYEQYF
D gene: TRBD1; V gene: TRBV7-2; clone size: few; J gene: TRBJ2-7; CDR3 DNA: TGTGCCAGCAGCCGGGACAGCTCCTCCTACGAGCAGTACTTC; CDR3 protein: CASSRDSSSYEQYF
D gene: .; V gene: TRBV28; clone size: many; J gene: TRBJ1-1; CDR3 DNA: TGTGCCAGCAGCCGAGGTGGAATGACTGAAGCTTTCTTT; CDR3 protein: CASSRGGMTEAFF
D gene: .; V gene: TRBV7-9; clone size: many; J gene: TRBJ2-1; CDR3 DNA: TGTGCCAGCAGTACCCCTTTGGGCTACAATGAGCAGTTCTTC; CDR3 protein: CASSTPLGYNEQFF
D gene: TRBD1; V gene: TRBV7-9; clone size: few; J gene: TRBJ1-1; CDR3 DNA: TGTGCCAGCAGCTTAGGAGGACAGGTCAAGAACACTGAAGCTTTCTTT; CDR3 protein: CASSLGGQVKNTEAFF
D gene: TRBD2; V gene: TRBV11-2; clone size: many; J gene: TRBJ2-1; CDR3 DNA: TGTGCCAGCAGACCCAGCGGGGGGGCTGGGAATGAGCAGTTCTTC; CDR3 protein: CASRPSGGAGNEQFF
D gene: .; V gene: TRBV10-3; clone size: medium-sized; J gene: TRBJ2-1; CDR3 DNA: TGTGCCATCAGTGTCCGGGACGAGCAGTTCTTC; CDR3 protein: CAISVRDEQFF